Shown below are 32 T cell receptor beta chains from a single sample sequenced in a study of OX40 agonist ivuxolimab in advanced cancers. The table came from immunoSEQ multiplex PCR; TCRdb's copy has only in-frame clones and leaves some out. Of about 12,000 clones listed, approximately 80% are singletons. Sequences were derived from CD4+ or CD8+ T cells sorted from blood, sampled in a trial of the OX40 agonist ivuxolimab. The receptor set was obtained from an adult with an advanced solid tumor such as melanoma, head and neck, liver or kidney cancer.

The chain recombines TRBV28 with TRBJ2-1; possible D gene TRBD2, 6 bases. The germline V gene has CDR1 MDHEN and CDR2 SYDVKM. Trimming left V 2 bases short and J 5 bases short, with 19 bases between. The length of the CDR3 is 17 residues. CDR3 bases: TGTGCCAGCAGTTTAGGGCCCTTGGAAGGAGGGGACAATGAGCAGTTCTTC. Encoded protein: CASSLGPLEGGDNEQFF. Looking up the rest from reference TRBV28 and TRBJ2-1 gives the full variable domain: DVKVTQSSRYLVKRTGEKVFLECVQDMDHENMFWYRQDPGLGLRLIYFSYDVKMKEKGDIPEGYSVSREKKERFSLILESASTNQTSMYLCASSLGPLEGGDNEQFFGPGTRLTVL.

V usage is TRBV13 and J usage is TRBJ2-7, with D perhaps TRBD1 (6 bases). Germline CDR1 and CDR2: PRHDT and FYEKMQ (reference sequence). V was trimmed by 6 bases and J by 0 bases, leaving 15 bases between them. The CDR3 length is 15 residues. DNA of the CDR3: TGTGCCAGCAGGTCCCGGGGACATATCTCCTACGAGCAGTACTTC. It is translated as CASRSRGHISYEQYF.

The rearrangement links TRBV29-1 to TRBJ1-2, with D maybe TRBD1 (5 bases). The CDR3 contains 12 residues. V lost 3 bases, J lost 4 bases, and 9 bases lay in between. CDR1 is SQVTM and CDR2 is ANQGSEA in the germline V gene. CDR3 in DNA: TGCAGCGTTGAGGGGGGAATCTATGGCTACACCTTC. As protein: CSVEGGIYGYTF.

The rearrangement links TRBV7-9 to TRBJ2-2, with unresolved D. This CDR3 has 16 residues. V was cut by 0 bases and J by 5 bases, with 13 bases left in between. The V gene's germline CDR1 is SEHNR and CDR2 FQNEAQ (reference sequence). The CDR3 sequence: CASSLALLGSTGELFF. As DNA, the CDR3 is TGTGCCAGCAGCTTAGCGCTTTTGGGCTCTACCGGGGAGCTGTTTTTT.

This clone was recorded a few times. The V gene is TRBV5-5, the J gene TRBJ2-7; D possibly corresponds to TRBD2 (5 bases). The length of the CDR3 is 13 residues. CDR1 SGHKS and CDR2 YYEKEE come from the germline V gene (reference sequence). V lost 4 bases and J 4 bases, leaving 12 bases between the germline ends. The CDR3 nucleotides read TGTGCCAGCAGCCCCTTCGAGGGTTACGAGCAGTACTTC. Its translation: CASSPFEGYEQYF.

The gene calls are TRBV19 and TRBJ2-1; D tentatively fits TRBD1 or TRBD2 (6 bases each). The length of the CDR3 is 16 residues. The V end was cut by 7 bases, the J end by 2 bases, with 18 bases between. Germline V lookup: CDR1 LNHDA, CDR2 SQIVND (reference sequence). CDR3 nucleotides: TGTGCCAGTAAGTTTGGGGGGCCGCCCCCCTACAATGAGCAGTTCTTC. As protein: CASKFGGPPPYNEQFF.

J is TRBJ2-3 and V is TRBV5-1, with TRBD1 as a possible D gene (5 bases). This CDR3 has 14 residues. CDR1 and CDR2 (germline): SGHRS, YFSETQ. Trimming removed 0 bases from V and 2 bases from J, with 7 bases in between. The CDR3 region has the DNA TGCGCCAGCAGCTTGGGACAGACCACAGATACGCAGTATTTT. It translates to CASSLGQTTDTQYF.

The chain recombines TRBV7-2 with TRBJ1-3, with D uncertain. There are 14 residues in the CDR3. Germline CDR1 is SGHTA and CDR2 is FQGNSA. V lost 2 bases and J 4 bases, leaving 9 bases between the germline ends. CDR3 sequence (DNA): TGTGCCAGCAGCTTATCTGTGTTAGGAAACACCATATATTTT. Its protein is CASSLSVLGNTIYF.

Written as DNA, the CDR3 is TGTGCCACCAGCGTACGAGGCTCTGGAAACACCATATATTTT. It codes for CATSVRGSGNTIYF. The V call is TRBV15, the J call TRBJ1-3; D not certain. V lost 5 bases to trimming and J lost 0 bases, with 8 bases between them. The CDR3 length is 14 residues. The germline V gene has CDR1 LNHNV and CDR2 YYDKDF (reference sequence).

This rearrangement joins TRBV7-3 to TRBJ2-1; D gene ambiguous. Per the germline V gene, CDR1 is SGHTA and CDR2 is FQGTGA. V lost 4 bases, J lost 5 bases, and 9 bases lay in between. The length of the CDR3 is 13 residues. The CDR3 nucleotides are TGTGCCAGCAGCTCCCCGAACGACAATGAGCAGTTCTTC. Its translation is CASSSPNDNEQFF.

The V call is TRBV7-3, the J call TRBJ2-1; D may be TRBD2 (5 bases). Germline CDR1 is SGHTA and CDR2 is FQGTGA. Between the trimmed V and J ends, which lost 2 bases and 0 bases, there was a span of 5 bases. The CDR3 spans 14 residues. CDR3 nucleotides: TGTGCCAGCAGCTTAGGGAGCTCCTACAATGAGCAGTTCTTC. Protein product: CASSLGSSYNEQFF.

The chain joins TRBV6-5 to TRBJ1-2; D is perhaps TRBD1 (6 bases). This CDR3 has 13 residues. Germline V gives CDR1 MNHEY, CDR2 SVGAGI. The ends were cut back, 5 bases at V and 6 bases at J, with 13 bases in the middle. CDR3 nucleotides: TGTGCCAGCAGTGCCGGACAGATCGATGGCTACACCTTC. This encodes CASSAGQIDGYTF.

This rearrangement joins TRBV4-1 to TRBJ2-1; TRBD2 matches at 8 bases. Looked up from germline, CDR1 is MGHRA and CDR2 is YSYEKL. The CDR3 totals 13 residues. Germline trimming cut 5 bases from V and 5 bases from J; bases unmatched to any gene: 2. DNA of the CDR3: TGCGCCAGCAGCTTTAGCGGGAACAATGAGCAGTTCTTC. This codes for CASSFSGNNEQFF.

The chain has TRBV28 and TRBJ1-5; D not certain. Trimming took off 5 bases at V and 4 bases at J, with 9 bases between the two ends. The germline gives CDR1 MDHEN, CDR2 SYDVKM. The CDR3 runs 13 residues. The CDR3 DNA follows: TGTGCCAGCAGTATAAGGGTAAATCAGCCCCAGCATTTT. This codes for CASSIRVNQPQHF.

In its sample, this clone was seen a few times. CDR3 nucleotides: TGTGCCAGCGCGGAAGCCCCCGGGGCAGATACGCAGTATTTT. Translation gives CASAEAPGADTQYF. The chain has TRBV6-4 and TRBJ2-3; D is possibly TRBD2 (5 bases). Germline values: CDR1 MRHNA, CDR2 SNTAGT. This CDR3 is built from 14 residues. With 8 bases removed from V and 4 bases from J, the gap between germline ends came to 16 bases.

With respect to this clone: Additional DNA sequences in this sample encode the identical CDR3. The rearrangement links TRBV2 to TRBJ1-1; D is unclear. Between the trimmed V and J ends, which lost 6 bases and 1 base, there was a span of 12 bases. The CDR3 covers 14 residues. CDR1 is SNHLY, CDR2 FYNNEI, per germline. CDR3 protein: CASRAGEANTEAFF. CDR3 nucleotide sequence: TGTGCCAGCAGGGCCGGAGAGGCGAACACTGAAGCTTTCTTT.

The chain couples TRBV10-1 to TRBJ2-1, with a weak D call TRBD1 (5 bases). Germline CDR1 WNHNN, CDR2 SYGVQD (reference sequence). The CDR3 length is 17 residues. V was trimmed by 4 bases and J by 7 bases, leaving 23 bases between them. DNA of the CDR3: TGCGCCAGCAGTGTTCAACAAGGGGTCCCCCGTAAGAATGAGCAGTTCTTC. Amino acid sequence: CASSVQQGVPRKNEQFF.

The chain links TRBV6-4 to TRBJ2-3, with D unresolved. Trimming left V 3 bases short and J 8 bases short, with 6 bases between. The CDR3 is 11 amino acids. Germline V lookup: CDR1 MRHNA, CDR2 SNTAGT. CDR3 amino acids: CASSEATTQYF. For the CDR3, the DNA is TGTGCCAGCAGTGAAGCTACTACGCAGTATTTT.

This sequence joins TRBV2 and TRBJ1-1; D gene unclear. The length of the CDR3 is 14 residues. Trimming cost V 8 bases and J 0 bases, with 13 bases left between them. Germline CDR1 is SNHLY and CDR2 is FYNNEI. The CDR3 protein is CASGLGVMNTEAFF. The CDR3 bases are TGTGCCAGCGGTCTCGGGGTGATGAACACTGAAGCTTTCTTT.

CDR3 region: CASSADRVENGYTF. The CDR3 DNA reads as TGTGCCAGCAGCGCGGACAGGGTCGAAAATGGCTACACCTTC. The chain combines TRBV9 with TRBJ1-2, with TRBD1 identical over 8 bases. This CDR3 has 14 residues. CDR1 SGDLS and CDR2 YYNGEE come from the germline V gene. V was pared by 3 bases and J by 6 bases, with 7 bases of the junction left unmatched.

By frequency in the sample, this clone is large. Compared with germline, one end of the junction differs, possibly owing to a read error. V is TRBV6-1 and J is TRBJ1-3, with D uncertain. Germline V CDR1 and CDR2: MNHNS, SASEGT. This CDR3 spans 15 amino acids. CDR3 sequence: CASREGWNSGNTIYF. The CDR3 bases are TGTGCCAGCAGGGAAGGGTGGAATTCTGGAAACACCATATATTTT.

This clone was seen a single time. Sequence at one end of the junction differs from germline and may be a read error. This sequence joins TRBV6-1 and TRBJ1-3; D remains ambiguous. Germline V gene data show CDR1 as MNHNS and CDR2 as SASEGT. The CDR3 has 14 residues. This CDR3 is CASREGNSGNTIYF. CDR3 in DNA: TGTGCCAGCAGGGAAGGGAATTCTGGAAACACCATATATTTT.

The chain joins TRBV19 to TRBJ2-6; D not certain. The CDR3 spans 12 residues. Germline V gene lookup returns CDR1 LNHDA and CDR2 SQIVND (reference sequence). V dropped 10 bases and J dropped 0 bases, with 4 bases sitting between them. In nucleotides, the CDR3 is TGTGCCACCCGCTCTGGGGCCAACGTCCTGACTTTC. This gives the protein CATRSGANVLTF.

The count of this clone is one. This chain joins TRBV7-9 and TRBJ1-1; D is ambiguous. Trimming cost V 5 bases and J 4 bases, with 11 bases left between them. This CDR3 is 13 amino acids long. Germline CDR1 SEHNR, CDR2 FQNEAQ (reference sequence). The CDR3 reads CASSPMTGTEAFF. The CDR3 DNA is TGTGCCAGCAGCCCTATGACGGGCACTGAAGCTTTCTTT.

The rearrangement joins TRBV10-2 to TRBJ2-3; the D gene is possibly TRBD2 (5 bases). CDR1 is WSHSY and CDR2 is SAAADI in the germline V gene. This CDR3 has 17 residues. V dropped 2 bases and J dropped 2 bases, with 17 bases sitting between them. CDR3 in DNA: TGCGCCAGCAGTGAGGTGGCTAGCTCAGATTTCACAGATACGCAGTATTTT. Protein: CASSEVASSDFTDTQYF.

CDR3 DNA: TGCAGTGCTCCCGACAGGACTGAAGCTTTCTTT. This codes for CSAPDRTEAFF. The chain uses TRBV20-1 and TRBJ1-1; possibly TRBD1 for D (6 bases). Trimming left V 5 bases short and J 5 bases short, with 9 bases between. CDR1 and CDR2 (germline): DFQATT, SNEGSKA (reference sequence). This CDR3 has 11 residues.

With respect to this clone: The junction departs from the called germline gene at one end, perhaps through a read error. Different DNA sequences within this sample yield the same CDR3. The CDR3 DNA follows: TGCGCCAGTAGCCAAGAGGCGGGAGGGCCGGGGGATACGCAGTATTTT. It yields the protein CASSQEAGGPGDTQYF. V gene TRBV4-1 combines with J gene TRBJ2-3; 9 bases are shared with TRBD2. CDR3 length: 16 residues. Looked up from germline, CDR1 is MGHRA and CDR2 is YSYEKL.

In its sample, this clone ranks as medium-sized. V is TRBV27 and J is TRBJ2-1, with 7 bases that match TRBD2. This CDR3 is 14 amino acids long. Losses at the gene ends were 5 bases for V and 2 bases for J; bases not matched to a gene: 3. The germline V gene has CDR1 MNHEY and CDR2 SMNVEV (reference sequence). Written as DNA, the CDR3 is TGTGCCAGCAGTCCAAGCGGGGCCTACAATGAGCAGTTCTTC. It codes for CASSPSGAYNEQFF.

This rearrangement joins TRBV7-2 to TRBJ1-1; 7 bases are a match to TRBD1. J was trimmed by 5 bases and V by 5 bases; bases with no gene match: 11. The CDR3 totals 15 residues. Germline CDR1 reads SGHTA; CDR2 reads FQGNSA. The CDR3 loop reads CASSPGQLGSTEAFF. The CDR3 DNA follows: TGTGCCAGCAGCCCGGGACAGTTAGGAAGTACTGAAGCTTTCTTT.

The rearrangement joins TRBV30 to TRBJ1-1; TRBD1 matches at 7 bases. Germline V gene lookup returns CDR1 GTSNPN and CDR2 SVGIG (reference sequence). This CDR3 has 15 amino acids. V was clipped by 2 bases and J by 4 bases; unmatched bases: 10. This CDR3 reads CAWSFPDRESTEAFF. The DNA of the CDR3 is TGTGCCTGGAGTTTTCCAGACAGGGAGAGCACTGAAGCTTTCTTT.

The chain has TRBV2 and TRBJ1-1; 11 bases are shared with TRBD1. Germline CDR1 is SNHLY and CDR2 is FYNNEI. J was trimmed by 6 bases and V by 8 bases; bases with no gene match: 2. The CDR3 covers 12 residues. CDR3 nucleotides: TGTGCCAGCGGGGGACAGGGGGCTGAAGCTTTCTTT. It specifies CASGGQGAEAFF.

V is TRBV5-4 and J is TRBJ2-3; D not resolved. The V gene lost 0 bases and the J gene lost 6 bases, with 11 bases spanning the gap. The CDR3 runs 14 residues. Germline CDR1 SGHNT, CDR2 YYREEE (reference sequence). The chain's CDR3 is CASSLAGLLDTQYF. The CDR3 bases are TGTGCCAGCAGCTTGGCCGGTTTATTGGATACGCAGTATTTT.